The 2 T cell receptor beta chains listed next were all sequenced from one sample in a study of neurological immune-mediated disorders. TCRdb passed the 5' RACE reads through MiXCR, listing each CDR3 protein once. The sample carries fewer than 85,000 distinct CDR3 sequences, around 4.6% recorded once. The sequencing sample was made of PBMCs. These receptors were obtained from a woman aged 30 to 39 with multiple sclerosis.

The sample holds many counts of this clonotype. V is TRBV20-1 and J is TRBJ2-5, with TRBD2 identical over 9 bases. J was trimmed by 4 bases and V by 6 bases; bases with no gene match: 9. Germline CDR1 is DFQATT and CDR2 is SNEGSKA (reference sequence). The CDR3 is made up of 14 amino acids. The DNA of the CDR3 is TGCAGTGCCGTGAGACTAGCGGAAATAGAGACCCAGTACTTC. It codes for CSAVRLAEIETQYF.

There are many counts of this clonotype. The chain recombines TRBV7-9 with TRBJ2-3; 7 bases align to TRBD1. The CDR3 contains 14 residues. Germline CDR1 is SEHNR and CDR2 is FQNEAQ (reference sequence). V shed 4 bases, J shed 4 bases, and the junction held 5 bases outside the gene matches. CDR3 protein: CASSSGGAPDTQYF. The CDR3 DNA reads TGTGCCAGCAGCTCAGGGGGTGCCCCAGATACGCAGTATTTT.